Listed here are 26 T cell receptor beta chains from one sample, sequenced in a study of CD8+ T cells in alopecia areata. Reverse transcription of extracted RNA yielded cDNA, which provided the sequencing template. Generated by immunoSEQ multiplex PCR, the TCRdb table keeps only in-frame clones and is missing some. The repertoire holds around 140,000 clones, with roughly half as singletons. Here the sequenced sample was CD4+ T cells sorted from blood, taken at week 0. These receptors originate from a human donor with alopecia areata.

V usage is TRBV6-5 and J usage is TRBJ2-1; 7 bases align to TRBD2. V dropped 2 bases and J dropped 0; count of bases not matched to a gene: 1. Germline-derived CDR1 and CDR2 are MNHEY and SVGAGI. The CDR3 is 15 residues long. The CDR3 region is CASSYGGSSYNEQFF. CDR3 DNA sequence: TGTGCCAGCAGTTACGGCGGGAGCTCCTACAATGAGCAGTTCTTC.

The chain employs TRBV2 and TRBJ2-4; D gene uncertain. Germline CDR1 SNHLY, CDR2 FYNNEI. The ends were cut back, 5 bases at V and 6 bases at J, with 11 bases in the middle. CDR3 length equals 13 residues. The CDR3 loop is CASSSTQPNIQYF. The CDR3 DNA follows: TGTGCCAGCAGTTCCACCCAGCCAAACATTCAGTACTTC.

The sample holds many counts of this clone. V usage is TRBV29-1 and J usage is TRBJ2-5; the match to TRBD2 covers 11 bases. The germline CDR1 and CDR2 sequences are SQVTM and ANQGSEA. The CDR3 totals 14 residues. J was trimmed by 3 bases and V by 6 bases; bases with no gene match: 6. CDR3 protein: CSVVPSGRKETQYF. CDR3 sequence (DNA): TGCAGCGTCGTACCTAGCGGGAGGAAAGAGACCCAGTACTTC.

The rearrangement uses TRBV6-1 and TRBJ2-7; 11 positions agree with TRBD1. After removal of 6 bases from V and 4 bases from J, the junction contained 5 bases not matched to a gene. Per the germline V gene, CDR1 is MNHNS and CDR2 is SASEGT. This CDR3 contains 14 residues. CDR3 DNA sequence: TGTGCCAGCAGAAACCGGGACAGGGGGTACGAGCAGTACTTC. This sequence encodes CASRNRDRGYEQYF.

The count of this clone is one. This chain links TRBV5-1 with TRBJ1-4; D is undetermined. CDR3 length: 13 amino acids. Germline-derived CDR1 and CDR2 are SGHRS and YFSETQ. V was clipped by 3 bases and J by 15 bases, with 18 bases between them. The CDR3 loop is CASSSMDRSEMFF. The DNA for the CDR3 is TGCGCCAGCAGCTCGATGGACCGATCCGAGATGTTTTTT.

This clone was observed a single time. The V and J genes are TRBV9 and TRBJ2-5, with 8 bases aligning to TRBD2. CDR3 length equals 14 residues. V trimming: 5 bases; J trimming: 7 bases; junction bases outside the gene matches: 10. Germline V gene sequence: CDR1 SGDLS, CDR2 YYNGEE. The chain's CDR3 is CASSLGTAGGTQYF. The CDR3 DNA is TGTGCCAGCAGTCTAGGGACCGCGGGAGGGACCCAGTACTTC.

This chain joins TRBV7-9 and TRBJ2-7; no firm D call. CDR1 SEHNR and CDR2 FQNEAQ come from the germline V gene (reference sequence). The CDR3 is 13 amino acids. V shed 5 bases and J shed 3 bases, with 11 bases lying between them. The CDR3 nucleotides are TGTGCCAGCAGCCCCTACGGCGGCTACGAGCAGTACTTC. It translates to CASSPYGGYEQYF.

This chain links TRBV7-2 with TRBJ2-7; TRBD1 matches at 7 bases. This CDR3 is 13 amino acids long. Germline CDR1 is SGHTA and CDR2 is FQGNSA. The V gene end was trimmed by 7 bases and the J gene end by 4 bases; junction bases not matched to a gene: 7. CDR3 nucleotides: TGTGCCAGCACTGCGACAGGGAAGTACGAGCAGTACTTC. Protein: CASTATGKYEQYF.

The gene calls are TRBV5-6 and TRBJ2-1; 11 positions match TRBD2. There are 18 residues in the CDR3. Germline V gene sequence: CDR1 SGHDT, CDR2 YYEEEE. Unmatched junction bases numbered 10, after V lost 4 bases and J lost 1 base. The CDR3 DNA reads TGTGCCAGCAGCCGGATTCTAGCGGGAGGCCTTTCCTACAATGAGCAGTTCTTC. It translates to CASSRILAGGLSYNEQFF.

This clone occurred a few times. This chain connects TRBV15 to TRBJ1-1, with D perhaps matching TRBD1 (5 bases). CDR3 length: 15 amino acids. CDR1 and CDR2 from the germline V gene are LNHNV and YYDKDF (reference sequence). Deletions cut 1 base from V and 11 bases from J, with 20 bases between. The CDR3 loop is CATSRGGGAPGGAFF. The CDR3 DNA follows: TGTGCCACCAGCAGAGGTGGCGGGGCTCCCGGTGGCGCTTTCTTT.

The chain links TRBV30 to TRBJ2-1; 8 bases align to TRBD2. Germline V gives CDR1 GTSNPN, CDR2 SVGIG (reference sequence). J gave up 2 bases and V 3 bases, and 3 bases lay outside the gene matches. The CDR3 length is 14 residues. For the CDR3, the DNA is TGTGCCTGGAGGTCTAGCGGGCCCTACAATGAGCAGTTCTTC. This encodes CAWRSSGPYNEQFF.

This clone was seen a single time. The J gene is TRBJ1-1, the V gene TRBV5-4; no reliable D call. Trimming removed 2 bases at V and 1 base at J, with 6 bases between. CDR1 and CDR2 (germline): SGHNT, YYREEE (reference sequence). The CDR3 loop spans 13 amino acids. CDR3 nucleotides: TGTGCCAGCAGCTTCGGAACGAACACTGAAGCTTTCTTT. It codes for CASSFGTNTEAFF.

The table lists this clone with a few counts. The rearrangement links TRBV5-1 to TRBJ2-1; D unresolved. Looked up from germline, CDR1 is SGHRS and CDR2 is YFSETQ. This CDR3 region has 12 residues. V dropped 0 bases and J dropped 13 bases, with 11 bases sitting between them. Here the CDR3 reads CASSLEIGKQFF. The CDR3 nucleotides read TGCGCCAGCAGCTTGGAGATAGGAAAACAGTTCTTC.

The J gene is TRBJ2-3, the V gene TRBV5-4; 9 nucleotides align to TRBD1. Germline V gene sequence: CDR1 SGHNT, CDR2 YYREEE (reference sequence). The V gene end was trimmed by 0 bases and the J gene end by 5 bases; junction bases not matched to a gene: 1. The CDR3 is made up of 14 amino acids. The CDR3 here is CASSLDRGRDTQYF. DNA for the CDR3: TGTGCCAGCAGCTTGGACAGGGGGCGAGATACGCAGTATTTT.

The CDR3, as DNA: TGTGCCACCAGCCGCCCGCAGGGGACAGGGGGAGGGGAGACCCAGTACTTC. It translates to CATSRPQGTGGGETQYF. This chain joins TRBV15 and TRBJ2-5, with 11 bases that match TRBD1. The trim removed 5 bases at V and 5 bases at J, leaving 13 bases unmatched. The CDR3 has 17 amino acids. The germline gives CDR1 LNHNV, CDR2 YYDKDF (reference sequence).

This chain uses TRBV2 with TRBJ1-1; maybe TRBD1 (5 bases). V was pared by 1 base and J by 5 bases, with 14 bases between. CDR3 length: 15 amino acids. Germline values: CDR1 SNHLY, CDR2 FYNNEI. The CDR3 reads CASSEGGRGRTEAFF. CDR3 DNA: TGTGCCAGCAGTGAAGGTGGAAGGGGTCGGACTGAAGCTTTCTTT.

The rearrangement joins TRBV5-1 to TRBJ2-3, with 11 bases matching TRBD2. The J segment lost 3 bases and the V segment lost 7 bases, leaving 7 bases of the junction unmatched. The germline CDR1 and CDR2 sequences are SGHRS and YFSETQ. The CDR3 covers 15 residues. CDR3 DNA: TGCGCCAGCGGGCCGGGACTAGCGGATACAGATACGCAGTATTTT. This gives the protein CASGPGLADTDTQYF. Based on the CDR3 plus reference TRBV5-1 and TRBJ2-3, the full variable domain is KAGVTQTPRYLIKTRGQQVTLSCSPISGHRSVSWYQQTPGQGLQFLFEYFSETQRNKGNFPGRFSGRQFSNSRSEMNVSTLELGDSALYLCASGPGLADTDTQYFGPGTRLTVL.

This chain connects TRBV9 to TRBJ2-5; unclear D gene. The V end lost 0 bases, the J end lost 5 bases, and 8 bases lay between the germline ends. Germline V gene sequence: CDR1 SGDLS, CDR2 YYNGEE. The CDR3 runs to 13 residues. CDR3 in amino acids: CASSVGDGETQYF. In DNA, the CDR3 is TGTGCCAGCAGCGTAGGGGATGGGGAGACCCAGTACTTC. The complete variable domain, with remaining parts taken from reference TRBV9 and TRBJ2-5, reads DSGVTQTPKHLITATGQRVTLRCSPRSGDLSVYWYQQSLDQGLQFLIQYYNGEERAKGNILERFSAQQFPDLHSELNLSSLELGDSALYFCASSVGDGETQYFGPGTRLLVL.

The rearrangement uses TRBV2 and TRBJ2-7; D may correspond to TRBD1 or TRBD2 (5 bases each). The CDR3 is 12 residues long. CDR1 is SNHLY and CDR2 is FYNNEI in the germline V gene. Between the trimmed V and J ends, which lost 6 bases and 3 bases, there was a span of 9 bases. The CDR3, as DNA: TGTGCCAGCAGGGGGGATTTCTACGAGCAGTACTTC. It translates to CASRGDFYEQYF.

There are a few counts of this clone. This rearrangement joins TRBV7-2 to TRBJ2-2, with a tentative D call TRBD2 (7 bases). Germline CDR1 is SGHTA and CDR2 is FQGNSA. The CDR3 loop spans 16 amino acids. V was clipped by 2 bases and J by 6 bases, with 16 bases between them. The CDR3 DNA reads TGTGCCAGCAGCTTATTAGGCAGGGGAGGGTCCGGGGAGCTGTTTTTT. Its protein product is CASSLLGRGGSGELFF.

The V and J genes are TRBV5-4 and TRBJ2-5; TRBD1 agrees at 10 bases. The J call is doubtful: the DNA matches TRBJ2-7 better. This CDR3 is built from 15 residues. Germline V gives CDR1 SGHNT, CDR2 YYREEE (reference sequence). CDR3 sequence reads: CASSRDRGSSYEQYF. The CDR3 region has the DNA TGTGCCAGCAGCCGGGACAGGGGTTCCTCCTACGAGCAGTACTTC.

The rearrangement uses TRBV30 and TRBJ2-7; the D gene is possibly TRBD1 (5 bases). Trimming removed 0 bases at V and 3 bases at J, with 12 bases between. There are 14 residues in the CDR3. CDR1 and CDR2 (germline): GTSNPN, SVGIG (reference sequence). The CDR3 DNA sequence: TGTGCCTGGAGTGTACCGGCAGGGAACTACGAGCAGTACTTC. Translating it yields CAWSVPAGNYEQYF.

The rearrangement uses TRBV19 and TRBJ2-5, with 7 bases matching TRBD1. The CDR3 runs to 17 residues. The trim removed 5 bases at V and 2 bases at J, leaving 14 bases unmatched. Germline V CDR1 and CDR2: LNHDA, SQIVND (reference sequence). The CDR3 is CASSEFSGTAEQETQYF. The DNA for the CDR3 is TGTGCCAGTAGTGAATTTTCCGGGACAGCGGAACAAGAGACCCAGTACTTC. Drawing the rest from reference TRBV19 and TRBJ2-5, the complete variable domain is DGGITQSPKYLFRKEGQNVTLSCEQNLNHDAMYWYRQDPGQGLRLIYYSQIVNDFQKGDIAEGYSVSREKKESFPLTVTSAQKNPTAFYLCASSEFSGTAEQETQYFGPGTRLLVL.

In this sample, this clone turned up a few times. Other DNA sequences in this sample translate to the same CDR3. This chain links TRBV29-1 with TRBJ2-1, with 7 bases identical to TRBD1. CDR3 length: 11 residues. V trimming: 4 bases; J trimming: 9 bases; junction bases outside the gene matches: 3. CDR1 is SQVTM, CDR2 ANQGSEA, per germline. The CDR3 nucleotides are TGCAGCGTTGGGCGACAGGGTGAGCAGTTCTTC. It specifies CSVGRQGEQFF.

The gene calls are TRBV27 and TRBJ1-2; no firm D call. Germline-derived CDR1 and CDR2 are MNHEY and SMNVEV (reference sequence). Trimming removed 3 bases from V and 10 bases from J, with 15 bases in between. The CDR3 consists of 13 residues. CDR3 coding DNA: TGTGCCAGCAGTTTGAGTGGACGGGAGGACTACACCTTC. Translation gives CASSLSGREDYTF.

This rearrangement joins TRBV23-1 to TRBJ2-3, with D possibly being TRBD1 or TRBD2 (5 bases each). TRBV23-1 is an ORF for which the function is uncertain. The CDR3 has 16 amino acids. Trimming shortened V by 4 bases and J by 6 bases, and 20 bases separated the two germline ends. CDR3 DNA: TGCGCCAGCAGTCTAAGCGGTCCGATCAAGGGGGATACGCAGTATTTT. Translated, it gives CASSLSGPIKGDTQYF.